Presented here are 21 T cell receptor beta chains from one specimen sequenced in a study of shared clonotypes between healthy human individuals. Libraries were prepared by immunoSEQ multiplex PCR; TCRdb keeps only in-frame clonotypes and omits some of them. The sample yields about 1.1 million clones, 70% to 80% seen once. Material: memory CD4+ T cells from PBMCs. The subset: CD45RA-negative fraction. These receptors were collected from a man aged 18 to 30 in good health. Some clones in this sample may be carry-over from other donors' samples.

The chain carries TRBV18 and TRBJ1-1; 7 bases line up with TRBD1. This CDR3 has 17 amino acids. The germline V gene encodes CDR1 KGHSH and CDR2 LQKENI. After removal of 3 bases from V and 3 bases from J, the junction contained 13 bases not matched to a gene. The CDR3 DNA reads TGTGCCAGCTCACCCCCGGGACAGCGGGGGGCCGACACTGAAGCTTTCTTT. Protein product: CASSPPGQRGADTEAFF.

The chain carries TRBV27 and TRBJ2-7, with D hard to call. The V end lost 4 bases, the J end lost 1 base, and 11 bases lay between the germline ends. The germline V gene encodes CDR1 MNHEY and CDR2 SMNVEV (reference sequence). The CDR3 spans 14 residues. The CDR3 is CASSYQQQSYEQYF. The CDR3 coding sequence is TGTGCCAGCAGTTATCAACAACAGTCCTACGAGCAGTACTTC.

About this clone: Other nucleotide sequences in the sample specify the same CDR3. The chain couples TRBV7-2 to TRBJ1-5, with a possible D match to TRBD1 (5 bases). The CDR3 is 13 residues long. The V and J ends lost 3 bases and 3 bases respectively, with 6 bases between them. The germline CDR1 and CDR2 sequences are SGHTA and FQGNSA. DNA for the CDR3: TGTGCCAGCAGCTTCAGGGACAATCAGCCCCAGCATTTT. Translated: CASSFRDNQPQHF.

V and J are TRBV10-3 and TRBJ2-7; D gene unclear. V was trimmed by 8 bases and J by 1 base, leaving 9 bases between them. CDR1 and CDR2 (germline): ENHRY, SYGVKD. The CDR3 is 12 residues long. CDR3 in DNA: TGTGCCATCTCGGTGGGTTCCTACGAGCAGTACTTC. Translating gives CAISVGSYEQYF.

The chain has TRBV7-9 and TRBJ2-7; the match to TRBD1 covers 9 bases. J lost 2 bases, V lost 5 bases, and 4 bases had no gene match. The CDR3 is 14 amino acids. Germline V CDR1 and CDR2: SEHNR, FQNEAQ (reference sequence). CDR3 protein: CASSLTGGAYEQYF. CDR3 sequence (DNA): TGTGCCAGCAGCCTCACAGGGGGCGCCTACGAGCAGTACTTC.

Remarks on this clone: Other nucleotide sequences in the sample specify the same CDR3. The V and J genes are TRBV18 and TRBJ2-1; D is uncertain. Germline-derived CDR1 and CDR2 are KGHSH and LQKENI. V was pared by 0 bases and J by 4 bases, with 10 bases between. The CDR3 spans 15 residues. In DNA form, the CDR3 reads TGTGCCAGCTCACCACCAGCAGCCGGATACAATGAGCAGTTCTTC. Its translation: CASSPPAAGYNEQFF.

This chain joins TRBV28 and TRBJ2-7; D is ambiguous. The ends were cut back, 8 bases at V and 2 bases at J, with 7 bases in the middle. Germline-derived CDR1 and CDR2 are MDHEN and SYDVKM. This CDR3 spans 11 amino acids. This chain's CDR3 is CASGRPYEQYF. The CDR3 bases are TGTGCCAGCGGAAGACCCTACGAGCAGTACTTC.

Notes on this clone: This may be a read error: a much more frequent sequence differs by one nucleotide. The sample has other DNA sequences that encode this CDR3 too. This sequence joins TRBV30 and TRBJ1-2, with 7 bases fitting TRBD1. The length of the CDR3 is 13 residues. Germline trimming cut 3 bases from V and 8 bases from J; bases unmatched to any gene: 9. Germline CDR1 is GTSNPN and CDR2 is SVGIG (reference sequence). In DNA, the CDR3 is TGTGCCTGGAGCGTTACAGGGGCGGGAGGCTACACCTTC. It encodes CAWSVTGAGGYTF.

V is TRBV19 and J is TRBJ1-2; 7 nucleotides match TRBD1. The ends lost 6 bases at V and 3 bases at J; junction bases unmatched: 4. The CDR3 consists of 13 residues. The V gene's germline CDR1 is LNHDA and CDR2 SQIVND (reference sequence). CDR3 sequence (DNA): TGTGCCAGTAGAAGGGACAGATACTATGGCTACACCTTC. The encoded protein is CASRRDRYYGYTF.

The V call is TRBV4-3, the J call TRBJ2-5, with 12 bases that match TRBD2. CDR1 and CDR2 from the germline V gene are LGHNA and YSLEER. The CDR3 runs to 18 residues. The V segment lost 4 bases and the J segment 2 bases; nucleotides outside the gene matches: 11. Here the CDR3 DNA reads TGCGCCAGCAGCCGAATGACTAGCGGGAGTTTATATCAAGAGACCCAGTACTTC. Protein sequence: CASSRMTSGSLYQETQYF.

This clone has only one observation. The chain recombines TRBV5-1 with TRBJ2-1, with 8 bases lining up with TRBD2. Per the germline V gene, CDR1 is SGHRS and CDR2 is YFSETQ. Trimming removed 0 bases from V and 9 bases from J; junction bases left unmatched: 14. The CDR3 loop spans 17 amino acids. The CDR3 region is CASSLVPGTRRHGEQFF. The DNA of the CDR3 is TGCGCCAGCAGCTTGGTACCGGGGACTAGGAGGCACGGTGAGCAGTTCTTC.

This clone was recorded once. The DNA of the CDR3 is TGTGCCAGCAGTTACAGGGATGGGAATGAAAAACTGTTTTTT. This codes for CASSYRDGNEKLFF. This chain joins TRBV6-6 and TRBJ1-4; D gene uncertain. The CDR3 sequence is 14 residues long. With 2 bases removed from V and 5 bases from J, the gap between germline ends came to 9 bases. Germline V gene lookup returns CDR1 MNHNY and CDR2 SVGAGI (reference sequence).

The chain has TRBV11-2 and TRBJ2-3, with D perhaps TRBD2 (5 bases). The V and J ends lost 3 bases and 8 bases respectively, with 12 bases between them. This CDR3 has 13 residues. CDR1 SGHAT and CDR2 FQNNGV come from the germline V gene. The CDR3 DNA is TGTGCCAGCAGCTTGGGAGCAGTTGGTACGCAGTATTTT. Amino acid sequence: CASSLGAVGTQYF. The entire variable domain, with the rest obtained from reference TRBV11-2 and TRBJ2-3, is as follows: EAGVAQSPRYKIIEKRQSVAFWCNPISGHATLYWYQQILGQGPKLLIQFQNNGVVDDSQLPKDRFSAERLKGVDSTLKIQPAKLEDSAVYLCASSLGAVGTQYFGPGTRLTVL.

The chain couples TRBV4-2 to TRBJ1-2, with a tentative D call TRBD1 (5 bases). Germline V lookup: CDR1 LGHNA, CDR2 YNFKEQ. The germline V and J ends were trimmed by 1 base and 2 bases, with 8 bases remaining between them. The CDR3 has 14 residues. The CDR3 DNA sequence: TGTGCCAGCAGCCAAGCGGCAGGGAACTATGGCTACACCTTC. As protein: CASSQAAGNYGYTF.

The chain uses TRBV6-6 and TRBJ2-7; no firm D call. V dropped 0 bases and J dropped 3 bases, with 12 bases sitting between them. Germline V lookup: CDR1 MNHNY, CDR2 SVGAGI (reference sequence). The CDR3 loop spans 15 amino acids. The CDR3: CASSYSQSPLYEQYF. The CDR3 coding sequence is TGTGCCAGCAGTTACTCCCAATCACCACTCTACGAGCAGTACTTC.

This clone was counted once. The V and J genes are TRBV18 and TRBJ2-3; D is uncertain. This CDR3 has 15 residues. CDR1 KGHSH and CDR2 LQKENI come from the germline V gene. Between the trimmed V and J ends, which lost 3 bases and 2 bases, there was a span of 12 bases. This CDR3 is CASSPIGPSTDTQYF. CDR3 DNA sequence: TGTGCCAGCTCACCGATCGGTCCTTCCACAGATACGCAGTATTTT.

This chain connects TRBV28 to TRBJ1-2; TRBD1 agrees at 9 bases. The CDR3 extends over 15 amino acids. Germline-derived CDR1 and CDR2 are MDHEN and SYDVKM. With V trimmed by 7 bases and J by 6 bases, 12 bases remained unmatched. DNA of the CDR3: TGTGCCAGCACGCACAGGGGGCGCGGTTTAGATGGCTACACCTTC. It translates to CASTHRGRGLDGYTF.

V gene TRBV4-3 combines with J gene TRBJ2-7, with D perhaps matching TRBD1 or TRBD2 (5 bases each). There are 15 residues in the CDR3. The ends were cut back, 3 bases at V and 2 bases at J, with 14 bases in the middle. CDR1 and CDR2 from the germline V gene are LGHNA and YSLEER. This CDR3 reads CASSQFLRGPYEQYF. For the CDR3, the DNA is TGCGCCAGCAGCCAGTTTCTTCGGGGACCCTACGAGCAGTACTTC.

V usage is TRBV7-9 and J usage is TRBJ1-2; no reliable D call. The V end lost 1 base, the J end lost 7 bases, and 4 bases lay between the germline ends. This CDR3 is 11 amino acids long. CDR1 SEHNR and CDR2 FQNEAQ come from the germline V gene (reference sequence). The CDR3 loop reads CASSLEFGYTF. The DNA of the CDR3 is TGTGCCAGCAGCTTAGAGTTTGGCTACACCTTC.

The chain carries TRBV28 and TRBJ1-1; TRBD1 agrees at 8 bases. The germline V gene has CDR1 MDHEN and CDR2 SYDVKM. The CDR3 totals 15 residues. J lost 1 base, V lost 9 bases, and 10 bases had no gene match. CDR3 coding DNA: TGTGCCAGTAATGCAGGGGGCGCGGAGAACACTGAAGCTTTCTTT. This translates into CASNAGGAENTEAFF.

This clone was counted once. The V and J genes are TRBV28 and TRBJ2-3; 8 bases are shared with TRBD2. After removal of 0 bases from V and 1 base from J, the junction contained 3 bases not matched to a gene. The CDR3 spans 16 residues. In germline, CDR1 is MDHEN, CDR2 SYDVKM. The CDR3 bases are TGTGCCAGCAGTTTATGGGACGGGAGGGGCACAGATACGCAGTATTTT. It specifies CASSLWDGRGTDTQYF.